This T cell receptor (beta chain) appears in the sequencing data of a study of T cells after yellow fever vaccination (dated by TCRdb to the late 2010s). Regarding the study in general: Libraries from fractions with low cell numbers were prepared with the SMART-Seq v4 Ultra Low Input RNA kit. Two healthy male donors made up the cohort, one aged 18 to 29 years and the other aged 30 to 40 years. Blood was drawn at multiple timepoints before and after primary and secondary immunization, with bulk PBMC replicates and cell subsets isolated. To follow T-cell clones before and after primary and booster YFV17D yellow fever vaccination, bulk TCR alpha and beta repertoires were sequenced over time.

This clonotype was found many times. Its antigen target is currently unknown. No much larger clonotype is one base removed from it; base qualities were not supplied. Here is what the overall study found, with its caveats: Most clones expanded after primary vaccination (around 96% of CD4 and 88% of CD8) were re-detected after the booster, suggesting that broad memory maintenance occurred. Computational filtering was needed because FACS-sorted repertoires could contain abundant contaminating clonotypes from the bulk population. Compared with the primary T-cell response, the secondary T-cell response was weaker but faster, peaking on day 5 rather than day 15. Only a couple of donors were included in the study, so the extent to which the findings can be generalized is limited. A small fraction of clonotypes appeared in both the CD4 and CD8 compartments, likely as a result of convergent recombination.

TCR cDNA was made using 5'RACE template switching, a step that added a universal primer site and unique molecular identifiers. Priming of cDNA synthesis was performed from both the TCR alpha and TCR beta constant segments. Two PCR steps were used to amplify libraries, with sample barcodes and sequencing adapters being added in the second step. Sequencing of the libraries was done on either Illumina HiSeq 2500 (2x100 bp) or NovaSeq (2x150 bp). In the source study's methods: Reads were demultiplexed and collapsed into UMI consensus sequences with MIGEC, and V(D)J alignment was performed with MiXCR. Vaccine-responding clonotypes were identified with edgeR using replicate PBMC samples, with FDR below 0.01 and a log2 fold change above 5 up to day 15 being required. Each bulk clonotype received a CD4 or CD8 identity based on whether the sequenced CD4 or CD8 repertoire contained that clonotype at higher abundance. TCRdb's own reprocessing of the public reads used fastp at Q25 and MiXCR and kept productive beta chains. Rows are unified per CDR3 protein, each entry keeping the most common DNA and genes. V and J calls and clone size were set by TCRdb, not the authors. This sample comprises roughly 150,000 distinct CDR3 sequences, about 6.9% of them detected only once. The leading ten clones occupy more than 0.55% of the sample.

Its CDR3 holds 14 amino acids, cysteine through phenylalanine. Only the CDR3 DNA stays, 42 bases, in frame from base 1. Ends trimmed: V by 6 bases, J by 5 bases; bases unmatched to a gene: 8. According to the germline V gene, CDR1 reads MNHNS and CDR2 reads SASEGT. The sample's treatment or condition, from its label and the paper: live attenuated yellow fever vaccine strain. A standard Ficoll-Paque protocol was used to isolate PBMCs from peripheral blood. Dynabeads CD4 and CD8 positive selection kits were used to isolate the CD4 and CD8 T-cell fractions. TriZol was used to extract RNA from bulk PBMCs, CD4 and CD8 fractions, and dextramer-positive and dextramer-negative fractions.

The chain employs TRBV6-1 and TRBJ2-7; 9 central bases correspond to TRBD2. The TCR comes from a young man who received the YFV17D yellow fever vaccine. The sequencing used CD4+ T cells sorted from PBMCs, collected 10 days after the yellow fever booster vaccination. The nucleotide sequence is TGTGCCAGCAGGGATAGCGGGAGAGGAGACGAGCAGTACTTC. Translated, this is CASRDSGRGDEQYF.